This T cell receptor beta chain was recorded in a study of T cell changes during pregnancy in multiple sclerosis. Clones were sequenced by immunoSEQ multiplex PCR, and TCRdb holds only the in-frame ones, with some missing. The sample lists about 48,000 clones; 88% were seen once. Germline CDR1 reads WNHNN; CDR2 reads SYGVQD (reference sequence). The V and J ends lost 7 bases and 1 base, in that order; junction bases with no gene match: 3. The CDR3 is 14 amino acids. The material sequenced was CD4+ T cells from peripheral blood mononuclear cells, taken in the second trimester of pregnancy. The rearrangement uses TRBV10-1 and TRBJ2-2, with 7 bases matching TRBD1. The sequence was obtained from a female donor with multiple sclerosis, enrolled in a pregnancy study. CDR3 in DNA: TGCGCCAGCACTGACAGGGTGAACACCGGGGAGCTGTTTTTT. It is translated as CASTDRVNTGELFF.